This T cell receptor beta chain originates from a study of human T cells and chemical hapten exposure. On the study more broadly: Patch tests applied 0.01% DPC to the upper back and were scored after 6 days. Patients were mainly female, each with alopecia areata, totalis or universalis. Whole-study findings and limits: In comparison with controls, expanded TCRs gave rise to a significantly larger number of large CDR3 similarity clusters.

This clonotype turned up a few times. Its antigen is not known. Time point denoted: patch test 3, about 24 weeks after DPC sensitization. The treatment was: therapeutic diphenylcyclopropenone sensitization with weekly scalp DPC. Patch tests were applied only after blood draws. The CDR3 has 13 residues. Germline V CDR1 and CDR2: DFQATT, SNEGSKA (reference sequence). J lost 2 bases, V lost 7 bases, and 5 bases had no gene match. TCRdb reprocessed the RACE reads via MiXCR and lists one record per CDR3 protein. The sample records about 160,000 distinct CDR3 sequences, around a quarter being singletons. V gene TRBV20-1 combines with J gene TRBJ2-3; TRBD2 agrees at 8 bases. The starting material was whole blood, obtained in connection with sensitization to the hapten diphenylcyclopropenone (DPC). The clonotype comes from a woman in her late teens or twenties with alopecia areata. Some clones in this sample may be carry-over from other donors' samples. CDR3: CSGAGGPTDTQYF. DNA of the CDR3: TGCAGTGGCGCGGGAGGCCCCACAGATACGCAGTATTTT.